This T cell receptor beta chain is drawn from a study of CD8+ T cells in alopecia areata (dated 2018 in TCRdb). Turning to the overall study: Treated patients were enrolled in an open-label pilot trial of oral tofacitinib, 5 to 10 mg twice daily, for moderate-to-severe alopecia areata. Human TCRbeta sequencing covered scalp tissue and sorted CD4+ and CD8+ peripheral blood T cells from patchy and totalis/universalis alopecia areata patients and healthy controls. Biopsies were taken from tofacitinib-treated patients at baseline and again at 4 and 24 weeks into treatment, and several of those patients also had a later scalp biopsy. Patients stayed on tofacitinib for 6 to 18 months and then had 6 months of follow-up off drug so that delayed response and recurrence could be assessed. RNA was extracted with the PAXgene miRNA kit for fixed scalp, the miRNeasy kit for PBMCs, and the RNeasy kit for mouse skin. Scalp clonality was compared across normal scalp (n=4), patchy alopecia areata scalp (n=8), and alopecia totalis/universalis scalp (n=8). Amplification of TCRbeta CDR3 regions was done by immunoSEQ multiplex PCR using 35 Vbeta forward primers and 13 Jbeta reverse primers. The study used high-throughput TCRbeta sequencing to examine T cell clonal expansion in alopecia areata, in both the C3H/HeJ mouse model and human patients. Disease severity in treated patients was measured with the SALT score, which quantifies the percentage of affected scalp surface area. Findings and caveats that apply to the study as a whole: Many expanded lesional clones persisted in scalp and blood during tofacitinib treatment, which may partly explain relapse after stopping treatment. Because the treated cohort was small and had just a single nonresponder, larger studies are needed to establish links between baseline CD8+ expansion and response. Unlike mouse skin, which is dominated by gammadelta T cells, normal human skin has resident alphabeta T cells that are also sequenced, and this complicates analysis of the scalp TCR repertoire. Compared with mice, TCR sequences shared between patients were less clear, possibly partly because of HLA diversity across the patient population. Compared with normal scalp, lesional scalp, particularly in alopecia totalis/universalis, had higher clonality and more expanded CD8+ clones, which suggests antigenic drive. Tofacitinib significantly lowered scalp clonality and the number of expanded CD8+ clones among the top 100 scalp clones.

Only one count was recorded for this clone. Its antigen is unknown. It has no much larger one-base neighbor in the sample; base qualities were not kept. Libraries were constructed by the immunoSEQ multiplex PCR assay. RNA was extracted from all samples and reverse transcribed into cDNA as template for TCR sequencing. SuperScript III was used for first-strand cDNA synthesis, primed with a 2:1 mix of oligo-dT and random hexamers. Amplification bias was assessed with a synthetic immune receptor repertoire, and residual bias was removed computationally. As for how the authors treated the data: After raw reads were preprocessed to remove errors, the CDR3 was defined following IMGT conventions as running from the conserved cysteine to phenylalanine. Clonality was computed as 1 minus the Shannon entropy, with the entropy normalized by log2 of the number of productive unique TCRs. Whether each scalp clone was CD4 or CD8 was inferred by checking scalp TCRbeta sequences against the CD4 and CD8 repertoires from sorted blood. This is the immuneACCESS table as TCRdb keeps it, with only in-frame sequences that have V and J called. A part of the clones is gone; compared with another copy, unresolved V genes explain less than half, and the rest is unexplained. D and trimming were read from the DNA, whereas the V and J calls and clone size are those reported in that table. This sample comprises about 180,000 clones, about 51% of them detected only once. The ten top clones hold around 9.1% of the sample.

Trimming costs V 3 bases and J 1 base, and their ends lie 12 bases apart. Taken from the germline V gene, the CDR1 and CDR2 loops are SGHRS and YFSETQ. From its cysteine to its phenylalanine, the CDR3 spans 15 amino acids. Only the CDR3 DNA is retained, 45 bases long and in frame from the first base. In the paper's terms, the treatment or condition label means: oral pan-JAK inhibitor, 5-10 mg twice daily. From alopecia areata patients, peripheral blood was collected along with lesional scalp punch biopsies. PBMCs were isolated by density centrifugation and stained for CD3, CD4 and CD8, and CD4+ and CD8+ T cells were sorted on a FACSAria.

The sequence derives from a human donor with alopecia areata. The starting material was CD8+ T cells sorted from blood, obtained around week 54, from a patient treated with tofacitinib. The V gene is TRBV5-1 and the J gene is TRBJ2-3; no confident D gene assignment can be made. The CDR3 protein is CASSYSQPGTDTQYF. The nucleotides read TGCGCCAGCAGCTATTCCCAGCCGGGCACAGATACGCAGTATTTT.